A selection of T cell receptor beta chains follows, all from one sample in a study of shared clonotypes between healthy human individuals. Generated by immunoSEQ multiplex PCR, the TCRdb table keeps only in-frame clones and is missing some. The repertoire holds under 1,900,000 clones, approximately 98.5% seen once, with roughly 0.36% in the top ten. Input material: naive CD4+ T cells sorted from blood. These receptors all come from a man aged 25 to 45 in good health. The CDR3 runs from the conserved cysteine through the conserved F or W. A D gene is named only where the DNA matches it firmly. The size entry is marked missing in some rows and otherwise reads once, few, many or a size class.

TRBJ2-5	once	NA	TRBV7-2	TGTGCCAGCAGCTTAAATTCAGCTCAAGAGACCCAGTACTTC	CASSLNSAQETQYF
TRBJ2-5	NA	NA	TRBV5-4	TGTGCCAGCAGCTCCCGACCGGACAGAGAAGAGACCCAGTACTTC	CASSSRPDREETQYF
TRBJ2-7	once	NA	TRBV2	TGTGCCACCCAATCGGGGAGGTCCTACGAGCAGTACTTC	CATQSGRSYEQYF
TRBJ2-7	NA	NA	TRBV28	TGTGCCAGCAGGGGGACGAGCGGCGGCTCCTACGAGCAGTACTTC	CASRGTSGGSYEQYF
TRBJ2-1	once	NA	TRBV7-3	TGTGCCAGCAGCTTAACCTCAATACACGGGACTTACAATGAGCAGTTCTTC	CASSLTSIHGTYNEQFF
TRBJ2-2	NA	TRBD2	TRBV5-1	TGCGCCAGCAGCTTGCTAGCGGCCGGGGAGCTGTTTTTT	CASSLLAAGELFF
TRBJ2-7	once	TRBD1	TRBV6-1	TGTGCCAGCAGTGAACGGACAGGGTTCAACGAGCAGTACTTC	CASSERTGFNEQYF
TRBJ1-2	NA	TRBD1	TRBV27	TGTGCCAGCAGTTTTACAGGGGGCTATGGCTACACCTTC	CASSFTGGYGYTF
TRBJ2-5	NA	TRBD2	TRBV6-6	TGTGCCAGCAGAACCGGGACTAGCGGGAGACAAGAGACCCAGTACTTC	CASRTGTSGRQETQYF
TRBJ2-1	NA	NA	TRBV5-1	TGCGCCAGCAGCTTGCAGTCTGTGGGTTGGAATGAGCAGTTCTTC	CASSLQSVGWNEQFF
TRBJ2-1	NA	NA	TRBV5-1	TGCGCCAGCAGCTTGGCGACTGGCTCCTACAATGAGCAGTTCTTC	CASSLATGSYNEQFF
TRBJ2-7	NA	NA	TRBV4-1	TGCGCCAGCAGCCTAGACAGCTCCTACGAGCAGTACTTC	CASSLDSSYEQYF
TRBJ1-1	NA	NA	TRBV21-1	TGTGCCAGCAGCAAAGGGAAATCAAGGGAAACTGAAGCTTTCTTT	CASSKGKSRETEAFF
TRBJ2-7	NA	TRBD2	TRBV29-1	TGCAGCGTTGAACGTCTAGCGGGAGTTGGCGAGCAGTACTTC	CSVERLAGVGEQYF
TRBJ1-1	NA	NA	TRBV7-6	TGTGCCAGCAGCTTAGGGACCGGGTGGGGAAGCTCCTCCTTTGAAGCTTTCTTT	CASSLGTGWGSSSFEAFF
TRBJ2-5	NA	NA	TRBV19	TGTGCCAGTAGTAGAATCACAGGACACCGCCAAGAGACCCAGTACTTC	CASSRITGHRQETQYF
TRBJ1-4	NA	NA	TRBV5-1	TGCGCCAGCAGCTTGAACGGCTGGGGTAATGAAAAACTGTTTTTT	CASSLNGWGNEKLFF
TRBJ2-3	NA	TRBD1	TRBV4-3	TGCGCCAGCAGCCAAGAAGGGACAGGGGATGTCACAGATACGCAGTATTTT	CASSQEGTGDVTDTQYF
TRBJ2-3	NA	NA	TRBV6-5	TGTGCCAGCAGTTCGATAGCGGTAAATACGCAGTATTTT	CASSSIAVNTQYF
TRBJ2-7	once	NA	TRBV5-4	TGTGCCAGCAGTCAAAGACAGAACCGCTACGAGCAGTACTTC	CASSQRQNRYEQYF
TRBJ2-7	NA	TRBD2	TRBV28	TGTGCCAGCAGTCCGGGGGGGCATTACGAGCAGTACTTC	CASSPGGHYEQYF
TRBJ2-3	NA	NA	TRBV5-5	TGTGCCAGCAGCTACACAGTGACCCGGGAAGATACGCAGTATTTT	CASSYTVTREDTQYF
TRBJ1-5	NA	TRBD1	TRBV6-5	TGTGCCAGCAGGCACAGGGGGCACAATCAGCCCCAGCATTTT	CASRHRGHNQPQHF
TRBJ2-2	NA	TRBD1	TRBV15	TGTGCCACCAGCAGAGAAGGGGGCCGGGAGCTGTTTTTT	CATSREGGRELFF
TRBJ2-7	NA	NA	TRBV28	TGTGCCAGCAGTACACAGGGCCACGAGCAGTACTTC	CASSTQGHEQYF
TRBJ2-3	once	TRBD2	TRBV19	TGTGCCAGTAGTAAGGGCCGACTAGCGGGACCAGATACGCAGTATTTT	CASSKGRLAGPDTQYF
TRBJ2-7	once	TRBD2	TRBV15	TGTGCCACCAGCAGAATTATAGGTGCTAGCGGACCCTACGAGCAGTACTTC	CATSRIIGASGPYEQYF
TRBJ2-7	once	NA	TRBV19	TGTGCCAGTAGTATATACAGGGACTACGAGCAGTACTTC	CASSIYRDYEQYF
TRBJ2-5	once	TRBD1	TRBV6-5	TGTGCCAGCAGTACATACAGGGGACAAGAGACCCAGTACTTC	CASSTYRGQETQYF
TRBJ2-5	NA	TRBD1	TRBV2	TGTGCCAGCACTTTAAGAAACAGGGGTCAAGAGACCCAGTACTTC	CASTLRNRGQETQYF
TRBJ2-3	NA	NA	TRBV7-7	TGTGCCAGCAGCCAACGTTATAGAGATACGCAGTATTTT	CASSQRYRDTQYF
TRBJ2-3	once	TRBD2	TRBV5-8	TGTGCCAGCAGCTTCTTAGCGGGAACGGGCACAGATACGCAGTATTTT	CASSFLAGTGTDTQYF
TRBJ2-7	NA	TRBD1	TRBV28	TGTGCCAGCAGCCCCGGGACAGGGGTCTTATACGAGCAGTACTTC	CASSPGTGVLYEQYF
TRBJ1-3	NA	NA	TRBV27	TGTGCCAGCAGCCTGACATATCACTCTGGAAACACCATATATTTT	CASSLTYHSGNTIYF
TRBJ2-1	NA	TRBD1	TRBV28	TGTGCCAGCAGTCACCACCACAGGGGGAATGAGCAGTTCTTC	CASSHHHRGNEQFF
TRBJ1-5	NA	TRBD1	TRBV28	TGTGCCAGCACTGACAGGGGGCAATCTCAGCCCCAGCATTTT	CASTDRGQSQPQHF
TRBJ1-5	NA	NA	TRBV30	TGTGCCTGGAGTTTGGGGGTTGATCAGCCCCAGCATTTT	CAWSLGVDQPQHF
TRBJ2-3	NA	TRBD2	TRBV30	TGTGCCTGGAGTGTAGGGCGGGGGGCGACAGATACGCAGTATTTT	CAWSVGRGATDTQYF
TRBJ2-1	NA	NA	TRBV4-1	TGCGCCAGCAGCCAAGTGCCGGGTCTTCCGAATGAGCAGTTCTTC	CASSQVPGLPNEQFF
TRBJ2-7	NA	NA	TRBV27	TGTGCCAGCAGTTTAAGCCCCCTGTCGGGCACCTCCTACGAGCAGTACTTC	CASSLSPLSGTSYEQYF
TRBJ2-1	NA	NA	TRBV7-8	TGTGCCAGCAGCTTAATTAGATATGAGCAGTTCTTC	CASSLIRYEQFF
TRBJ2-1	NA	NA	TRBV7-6	TGTGCCAGCAGCGACGGGACGCCTACCTACAATGAGCAGTTCTTC	CASSDGTPTYNEQFF
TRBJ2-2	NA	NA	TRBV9	TGTGCCAGCAGCGTGCAGGGGATGGACACCGGGGAGCTGTTTTTT	CASSVQGMDTGELFF
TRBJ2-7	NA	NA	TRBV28	TGTGCCAGCACCTCAGGGCGCCCGGCGAACGAGCAGTACTTC	CASTSGRPANEQYF
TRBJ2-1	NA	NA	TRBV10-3	TGTGCCATCAGTGAATTAGCGGATTACAATGAGCAGTTCTTC	CAISELADYNEQFF
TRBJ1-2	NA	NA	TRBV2	TGTGCCAGCAGTGACAGGGGCGGAGGCTACACCTTC	CASSDRGGGYTF
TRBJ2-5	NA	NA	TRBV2	TGTGCCAGCAGTTCCGTCGTTCAAGAGACCCAGTACTTC	CASSSVVQETQYF